This TCR delta chain was retrieved from a study of γδ T cells in repeated Plasmodium falciparum infection. On the study more broadly: Donors were malaria-exposed Malian children or age- and gender-matched Australian children. Timepoints: baseline, immediately before selected infections, and 21 days after every infection. General study results and limits: Compared with Australian children, Malian Vdelta2-negative repertoires seemed more clonal, less diverse, less shared. Malian donors came from one small rural village, predominantly one ethnic group.

Germline V gene data show CDR1 as TSWWSYY and CDR2 as QGS. Trimming removed 0 bases from V and 0 bases from J, with 8 bases in between. The CDR3 sequence is 15 residues long. TCRdb used CATT to re-call clones from the multiplex PCR reads. The repertoire consists of 85,000 to 90,000 delta-chain clones, with around 1.4% occurring once and the leading ten covering just under 9%. This clone showed up many times. What it recognizes is unknown. Flow sorting of PBMC yielded separate Vgamma9/Vdelta2+ and Vdelta2-negative gammadelta T cell populations for bulk repertoire analysis. The chain uses TRDV1 and TRDJ1; maybe TRDD3 (5 bases). Sequenced sample: gamma-delta T cells from blood. The receptor's source is a pool of human donors (malaria-infected and uninfected, not separated). The CDR3 sequence is CALGELGGDTDKLIF. In nucleotides, the CDR3 is TGTGCTCTTGGGGAACTCGGGGGGGACACCGATAAACTCATCTTT.